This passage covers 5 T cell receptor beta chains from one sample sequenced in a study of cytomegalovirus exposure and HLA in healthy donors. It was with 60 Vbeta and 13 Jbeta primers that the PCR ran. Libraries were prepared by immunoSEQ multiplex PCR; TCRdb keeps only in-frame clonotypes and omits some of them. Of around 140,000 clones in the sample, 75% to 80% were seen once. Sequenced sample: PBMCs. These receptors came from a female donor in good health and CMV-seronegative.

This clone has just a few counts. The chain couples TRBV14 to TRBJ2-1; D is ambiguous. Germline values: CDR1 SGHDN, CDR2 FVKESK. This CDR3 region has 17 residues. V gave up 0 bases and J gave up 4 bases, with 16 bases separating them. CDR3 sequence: CASSQEGYPPLYNEQFF. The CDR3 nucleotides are TGTGCCAGCAGCCAAGAGGGCTACCCGCCGCTTTACAATGAGCAGTTCTTC.

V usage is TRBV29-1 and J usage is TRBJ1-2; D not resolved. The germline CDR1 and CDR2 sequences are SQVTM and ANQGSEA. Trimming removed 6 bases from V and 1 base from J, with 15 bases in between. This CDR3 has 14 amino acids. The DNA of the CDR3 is TGCAGCGTCGTCGAGGCAGACCATAACTATGGCTACACCTTC. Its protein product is CSVVEADHNYGYTF.

The CDR3 bases are TGCGCCAGCAGCTTCGGACAGAGCACAGATACGCAGTATTTT. Translation: CASSFGQSTDTQYF. This chain uses TRBV5-1 with TRBJ2-3; TRBD1 is a possible D gene (6 bases). In germline, CDR1 is SGHRS, CDR2 YFSETQ. This CDR3 spans 14 amino acids. Trimming pared 2 bases from V and 0 bases from J, leaving 7 bases between.

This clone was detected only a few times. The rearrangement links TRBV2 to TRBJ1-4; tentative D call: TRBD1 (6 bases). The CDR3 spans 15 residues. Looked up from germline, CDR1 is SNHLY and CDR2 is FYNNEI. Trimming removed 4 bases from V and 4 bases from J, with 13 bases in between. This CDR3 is CASSGYRVHNEKLFF. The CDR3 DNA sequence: TGTGCCAGCAGTGGGTACAGGGTCCATAATGAAAAACTGTTTTTT.

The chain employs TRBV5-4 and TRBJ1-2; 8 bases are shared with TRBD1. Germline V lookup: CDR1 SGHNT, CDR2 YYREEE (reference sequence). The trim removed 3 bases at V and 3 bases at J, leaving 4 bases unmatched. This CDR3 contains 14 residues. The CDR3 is CASSSQGVYYGYTF. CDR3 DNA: TGTGCCAGCAGCTCACAGGGGGTGTACTATGGCTACACCTTC.